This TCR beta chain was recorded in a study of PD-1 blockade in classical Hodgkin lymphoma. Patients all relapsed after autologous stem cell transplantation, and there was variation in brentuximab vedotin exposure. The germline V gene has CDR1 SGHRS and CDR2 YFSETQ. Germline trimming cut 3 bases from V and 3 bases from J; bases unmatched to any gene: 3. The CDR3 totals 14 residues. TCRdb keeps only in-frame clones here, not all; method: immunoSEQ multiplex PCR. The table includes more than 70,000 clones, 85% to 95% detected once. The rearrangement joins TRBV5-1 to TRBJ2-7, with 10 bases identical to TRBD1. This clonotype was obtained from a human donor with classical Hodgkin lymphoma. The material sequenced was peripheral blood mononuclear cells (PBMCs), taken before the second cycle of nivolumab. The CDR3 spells CASSSGTGDYEQYF. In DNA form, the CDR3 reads TGCGCCAGCAGCTCCGGGACAGGGGACTACGAGCAGTACTTC.